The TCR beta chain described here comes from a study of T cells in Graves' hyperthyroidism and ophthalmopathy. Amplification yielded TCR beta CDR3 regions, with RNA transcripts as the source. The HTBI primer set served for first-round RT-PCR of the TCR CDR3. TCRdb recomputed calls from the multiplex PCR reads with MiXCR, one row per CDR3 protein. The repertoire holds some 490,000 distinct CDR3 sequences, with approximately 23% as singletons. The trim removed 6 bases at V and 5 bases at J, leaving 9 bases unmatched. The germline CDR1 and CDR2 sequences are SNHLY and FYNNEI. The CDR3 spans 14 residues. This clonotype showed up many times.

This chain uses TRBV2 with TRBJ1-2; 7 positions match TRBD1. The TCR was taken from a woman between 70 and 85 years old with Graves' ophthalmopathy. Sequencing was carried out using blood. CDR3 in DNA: TGTGCCAGCAGGACAGGGCTAAATTGGTATGGCTACACCTTC. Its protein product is CASRTGLNWYGYTF.